The following is a T cell receptor (beta chain) sequence with its context. The antigen is not known. Germline V gene data show CDR1 as DFQATT and CDR2 as SNEGSKA (reference sequence). Trimming pared 2 bases from V and 4 bases from J, leaving 11 bases between. This CDR3 has 13 residues. The data originate from a study of response to subunit inactivated influenza vaccine. Study results and limitations: Each seasonal influenza vaccination, the authors suggested, recruits few new T cells.

TCRdb used MiXCR to reprocess the RT-PCR reads, holding one entry per CDR3 protein. This sample has 150,000 to 200,000 distinct CDR3 sequences; about 9% occur once, and the top ten carry roughly 11%. This clonotype was sampled from a man aged 50 or older who received an inactivated influenza vaccine. Specimen: non-naive T cells sorted from PBMCs, collected on the day of vaccination. This sequence joins TRBV20-1 and TRBJ1-2; a weak D match, TRBD1 (5 bases). The CDR3 is CSARQGRSYGYTF. Written as DNA, the CDR3 is TGCAGTGCTAGACAGGGAAGAAGCTATGGCTACACCTTC.